The present entry profiles one TCR beta chain with its context. From the RT-PCR reads, TCRdb called clonotypes with MiXCR, one entry per CDR3 protein. The sample includes hundreds of thousands of distinct CDR3 sequences, over 10% of them seen just once. The entry originates in a study of response to subunit inactivated influenza vaccine. The germline gives CDR1 MGHDK, CDR2 SYGVNS. This CDR3 region has 14 residues. V lost 3 bases and J 1 base, leaving 8 bases between the germline ends. The rearrangement uses TRBV25-1 and TRBJ2-3; D might be TRBD1 (6 bases). The sequence derives from a man over 45 who received an inactivated influenza vaccine. Here the sequenced sample was PBMCs from blood, taken roughly 45 days after vaccination. Written as DNA, the CDR3 is TGTGCCAGCAGTGACCCAGGGGGCACAGATACGCAGTATTTT. Residues: CASSDPGGTDTQYF. Combining the CDR3 with reference TRBV25-1 and TRBJ2-3 gives the whole variable domain EADIYQTPRYLVIGTGKKITLECSQTMGHDKMYWYQQDPGMELHLIHYSYGVNSTEKGDLSSESTVSRIRTEHFPLTLESARPSHTSQYLCASSDPGGTDTQYFGPGTRLTVL.